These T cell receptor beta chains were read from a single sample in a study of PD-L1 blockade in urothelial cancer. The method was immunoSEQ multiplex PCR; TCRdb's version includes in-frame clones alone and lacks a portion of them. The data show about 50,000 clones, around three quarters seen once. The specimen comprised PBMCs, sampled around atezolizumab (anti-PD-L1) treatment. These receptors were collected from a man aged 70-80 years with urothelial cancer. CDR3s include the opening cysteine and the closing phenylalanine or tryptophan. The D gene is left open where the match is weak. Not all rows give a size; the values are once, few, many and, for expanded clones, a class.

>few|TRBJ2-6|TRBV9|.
TGTGCCAGCGGCAGGGGCTCTGGGGCCAACGTCCTGACTTTC
CASGRGSGANVLTF
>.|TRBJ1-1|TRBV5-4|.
TGTGCCAGCAGCTTGGACAGGGTAACGGAAGCTTTCTTT
CASSLDRVTEAFF
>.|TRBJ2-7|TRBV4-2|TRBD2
TGTGCCAGCAGCCCTTCGACTAGCGGGAGTTACTACGAGCAGTACTTC
CASSPSTSGSYYEQYF
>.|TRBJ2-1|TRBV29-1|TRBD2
TGCAGCGCCCCGGGACTAGCGGGACCAGGGCAAGGTGAGCAGTTCTTC
CSAPGLAGPGQGEQFF
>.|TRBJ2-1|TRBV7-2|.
TGTGCCAGCAGCTTAGTCGGACAGAGCAATGAGCAGTTCTTC
CASSLVGQSNEQFF
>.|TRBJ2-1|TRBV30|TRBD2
TGTGCCTGGGCAAGAGTTGGACTAGCGGGAGGTGGTGAGCAGTTCTTC
CAWARVGLAGGGEQFF
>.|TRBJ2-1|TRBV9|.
TGTGCCAGCAGCTCCGGGGGAACTAGAACCTACAATGAGCAGTTCTTC
CASSSGGTRTYNEQFF
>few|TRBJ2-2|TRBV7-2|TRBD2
TGTGCCACGGGGGGAGCGGAGACGAACACCGGGGAGCTGTTTTTT
CATGGAETNTGELFF
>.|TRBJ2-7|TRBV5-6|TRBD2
TGTGCCAGCATCCGGACTAGCGGGAACCCCTACCACGAGCAGTACTTC
CASIRTSGNPYHEQYF
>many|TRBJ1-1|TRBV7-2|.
TGTGCCAGCAGCCTAGATCGCGGGGAAGCTTTCTTT
CASSLDRGEAFF
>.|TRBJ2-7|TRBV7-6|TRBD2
TGTGCCAGCAGCTTGTCTGCGGGGGGCAGCTCCTACGAGCAGTACTTC
CASSLSAGGSSYEQYF
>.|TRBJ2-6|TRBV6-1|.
TGTGCCAGCAGAACAGTCTCTGGGGCCAACGTCCTGACTTTC
CASRTVSGANVLTF
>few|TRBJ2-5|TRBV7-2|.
TGTGCCAGCAGCTTAGGGCTAGTTGGGGAGACCCAGTACTTC
CASSLGLVGETQYF
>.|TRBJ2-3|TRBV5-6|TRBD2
TGTGCCAGCAGCTTGACCCGGACTAGCGGGAGAGCAGATACGCAGTATTTT
CASSLTRTSGRADTQYF
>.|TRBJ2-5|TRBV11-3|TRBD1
TGTGCCAGCAGCTCTAGATCTGACAGGGTAGGAGAGACCCAGTACTTC
CASSSRSDRVGETQYF
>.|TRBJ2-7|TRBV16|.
TGTGCCAGCAGCGCGGGCCTCTCCTACGAGCAGTACTTC
CASSAGLSYEQYF
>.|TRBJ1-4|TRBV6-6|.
TGTGCCAGCAGTCGACAGAAGAATGAAAAACTGTTTTTT
CASSRQKNEKLFF
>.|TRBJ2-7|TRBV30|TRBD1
TGTGCCTGGGACAGGGGGCGGGACGAGCAGTACTTC
CAWDRGRDEQYF
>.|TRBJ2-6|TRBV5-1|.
TGCGCCAGCAGCGGGGAGACGTCTGGGGCCAACGTCCTGACTTTC
CASSGETSGANVLTF